The clone carrying this TCR beta chain was seen many times. The antigen is undetermined. The data were taken from a study of CD8 T cells in ankylosing spondylitis. Whole-study findings and limits: Enrichment of disease-linked clones was reportedly significant in matched ankylosing spondylitis synovial fluid. Past studies reported some motif variants in reactive arthritis synovial fluid and blood. Characteristic of ankylosing spondylitis blood, it appeared, was a TCR beta motif comprising roughly eight highly homologous variants.

Trimming removed 2 bases from V and 4 bases from J, with 0 bases in between. CDR1 and CDR2 (germline): SGHRS, YFSETQ. This CDR3 is built from 10 residues. TCRdb ran MiXCR on the 5' RACE reads and lists one entry per CDR3 protein. Among 30,000 to 45,000 distinct CDR3 sequences listed, 4.5% to 6% were seen once. The receptor comes from a male donor with ankylosing spondylitis or in good health (not recorded which). The sample comprised blood, either unsorted or a sorted T cell fraction (not recorded which). The chain recombines TRBV5-1 with TRBJ2-5; D is unclear. CDR3 nucleotides: TGCGCCAGCAGCTTAGAGACCCAGTACTTC. Protein product: CASSLETQYF.